The 30 T cell receptor beta chains given below trace back to one sample, sequenced in a study of shared clonotypes between healthy human individuals. TCRdb's copy holds only in-frame clones and misses some; the assay was immunoSEQ multiplex PCR. This table has under 600,000 clones, roughly 95% appearing once. Sequencing used naive CD4+ T cells sorted from blood. The subset here: CD45RA+ positively selected. These receptors were taken from a woman in her thirties in good health.

The chain couples TRBV28 to TRBJ2-5; 15 nucleotides match TRBD2. The J call may be in error: the DNA end matches TRBJ2-7 better. The CDR3 has 20 residues. CDR1 and CDR2 (germline): MDHEN, SYDVKM. The CDR3 is CASSSPAPRTSGRVVNEQYF. The CDR3, as DNA: TGTGCCAGCAGTTCCCCCGCCCCCCGGACTAGCGGGAGGGTCGTCAACGAGCAGTACTTC.

The chain recombines TRBV5-4 with TRBJ2-3; 7 bases are shared with TRBD1. Germline V gene sequence: CDR1 SGHNT, CDR2 YYREEE (reference sequence). Germline trimming cut 4 bases from V and 4 bases from J; bases unmatched to any gene: 3. The CDR3 covers 13 residues. This CDR3 is CASSRQGADTQYF. In DNA form, the CDR3 reads TGTGCCAGCAGCCGACAGGGAGCAGATACGCAGTATTTT.

V and J are TRBV6-4 and TRBJ1-5, with D possibly TRBD1 on 6 matching bases. V was clipped by 6 bases and J by 3 bases, with 15 bases between them. Germline V CDR1 and CDR2: MRHNA, SNTAGT. The CDR3 has 15 residues. The CDR3 DNA is TGTGCCAGCAGAAAACCGGGACAAGTCAATCAGCCCCAGCATTTT. Protein product: CASRKPGQVNQPQHF.

This rearrangement joins TRBV19 to TRBJ1-5; D gene uncertain. The CDR3 has 17 residues. V was shortened by 0 bases and J by 0 bases, with 12 bases between the two germline ends. Per germline, CDR1 LNHDA and CDR2 SQIVND (reference sequence). The CDR3 sequence: CASSIDSVTLSNQPQHF. The CDR3 nucleotides are TGTGCCAGTAGTATAGATAGTGTTACCCTTAGCAATCAGCCCCAGCATTTT.

This chain joins TRBV4-1 and TRBJ2-2, with D unresolved. This CDR3 spans 15 amino acids. V lost 3 bases and J lost 1, with 9 bases in between. Germline V gene lookup returns CDR1 MGHRA and CDR2 YSYEKL. The CDR3 sequence: CASSHPFRNTGELFF. The CDR3 bases are TGCGCCAGCAGCCACCCCTTCCGGAACACCGGGGAGCTGTTTTTT.

In its sample, this clone was seen once. This chain uses TRBV28 with TRBJ2-1; TRBD2 is a possible D gene (6 bases). Germline V lookup: CDR1 MDHEN, CDR2 SYDVKM. This CDR3 contains 17 residues. Between the trimmed V and J ends, which lost 6 bases and 0 bases, there was a span of 18 bases. DNA of the CDR3: TGTGCCAGCAGCTCCTTGGGACTCACTAGCTCCTACAATGAGCAGTTCTTC. Its protein is CASSSLGLTSSYNEQFF.

The V gene is TRBV6-1, the J gene TRBJ1-5; no firm D call. Germline V lookup: CDR1 MNHNS, CDR2 SASEGT. Between the trimmed V and J ends, which lost 3 bases and 0 bases, there was a span of 9 bases. This CDR3 comprises 15 residues. Here the CDR3 reads CASSEVGYSNQPQHF. Here the CDR3 DNA reads TGTGCCAGCAGTGAGGTTGGCTATAGCAATCAGCCCCAGCATTTT.

The chain has TRBV18 and TRBJ2-7; 12 bases fit TRBD2. Trimming at V came to 3 bases and at J to 2 bases, leaving 5 bases not matched to a gene. In germline, CDR1 is KGHSH, CDR2 LQKENI. The CDR3 spans 16 residues. Written as DNA, the CDR3 is TGTGCCAGCTCACCTCCGGGACTAGCGGGCCCCTACGAGCAGTACTTC. It yields the protein CASSPPGLAGPYEQYF.

The chain is built from TRBV19 and TRBJ2-3; 9 positions match TRBD2. Germline values: CDR1 LNHDA, CDR2 SQIVND (reference sequence). V was pared by 3 bases and J by 1 base, with 5 bases of the junction left unmatched. This CDR3 region has 16 residues. The CDR3 bases are TGTGCCAGTAGTATGAGCAGACTAGCGGGCACAGATACGCAGTATTTT. Its translation: CASSMSRLAGTDTQYF.

V is TRBV4-1 and J is TRBJ2-3, with 7 bases aligning to TRBD2. With V trimmed by 1 base and J by 7 bases, 8 bases remained unmatched. Germline V lookup: CDR1 MGHRA, CDR2 YSYEKL. The CDR3 spans 15 residues. The CDR3 sequence is CASSQGLAELYTQYF. The CDR3, as DNA: TGCGCCAGCAGCCAAGGGCTAGCGGAGTTGTATACGCAGTATTTT.

The J gene is TRBJ2-5, the V gene TRBV7-9; the D is unclear. V lost 3 bases, J lost 4 bases, and 12 bases lay in between. Germline V lookup: CDR1 SEHNR, CDR2 FQNEAQ (reference sequence). This CDR3 has 14 amino acids. This CDR3 reads CASSFTGVPETQYF. In nucleotides, the CDR3 is TGTGCCAGCAGCTTTACTGGGGTCCCAGAGACCCAGTACTTC.

The chain recombines TRBV2 with TRBJ2-5; 8 nucleotides match TRBD1. The CDR3 length is 14 residues. CDR1 is SNHLY and CDR2 is FYNNEI in the germline V gene. The trim removed 6 bases at V and 7 bases at J, leaving 10 bases unmatched. The CDR3 DNA sequence: TGTGCCAGCAGCGATCGGGGACAGGAGGGGACCCAGTACTTC. Protein sequence: CASSDRGQEGTQYF.

V gene TRBV25-1 combines with J gene TRBJ2-5; TRBD2 matches 7 bases. The J call is in doubt because the DNA end fits TRBJ2-7 better. Germline lookup yields CDR1 MGHDK and CDR2 SYGVNS. This CDR3 region has 16 residues. The CDR3 sequence is CASSLGTSEYSYEQYF. The DNA for the CDR3 is TGTGCCAGCAGTCTGGGTACTAGCGAGTACTCCTACGAGCAGTACTTC.

The chain recombines TRBV28 with TRBJ1-5, with no clear D. The CDR3 contains 14 residues. Germline CDR1 reads MDHEN; CDR2 reads SYDVKM. V was cut by 8 bases and J by 0 bases, with 11 bases left in between. CDR3 nucleotide sequence: TGTGCCAGCGGTGGACGGAGTAGCAATCAGCCCCAGCATTTT. It specifies CASGGRSSNQPQHF.

V gene TRBV6-5 combines with J gene TRBJ1-6; D call uncertain. Germline lookup yields CDR1 MNHEY and CDR2 SVGAGI. V dropped 4 bases and J dropped 0 bases, with 10 bases sitting between them. The CDR3 sequence is 16 residues long. CDR3 residues: CASSLRGSSYNSPLHF. For the CDR3, the DNA is TGTGCCAGCAGTTTAAGAGGGAGCTCCTATAATTCACCCCTCCACTTT.

J is TRBJ2-7 and V is TRBV29-1; no firm D call. The CDR3 has 13 amino acids. The ends were cut back, 6 bases at V and 0 bases at J, with 12 bases in the middle. The germline gives CDR1 SQVTM, CDR2 ANQGSEA. The CDR3 spells CSVANRVSYEQYF. DNA for the CDR3: TGCAGCGTCGCCAATCGGGTCTCCTACGAGCAGTACTTC.

The chain employs TRBV6-5 and TRBJ2-7; D is possibly TRBD1 (6 bases). The CDR3 spans 13 residues. V lost 2 bases, J lost 2 bases, and 7 bases lay in between. Germline V gene data show CDR1 as MNHEY and CDR2 as SVGAGI. The CDR3 sequence: CASSYGQTYEQYF. Written as DNA, the CDR3 is TGTGCCAGCAGTTACGGACAGACCTACGAGCAGTACTTC.

V is TRBV27 and J is TRBJ2-7, with TRBD1 matching over 7 bases. Trimming took 4 bases from V and 3 from J; bases not matched to a gene: 6. The CDR3 runs to 14 residues. Germline assignment: CDR1 MNHEY and CDR2 SMNVEV (reference sequence). The CDR3 DNA reads TGTGCCAGCAGTTCCCCGGGACAGAGCTACGAGCAGTACTTC. This codes for CASSSPGQSYEQYF.

This sequence joins TRBV6-1 and TRBJ2-5; tentatively, D is TRBD2 (5 bases). Germline values: CDR1 MNHNS, CDR2 SASEGT. Trimming removed 1 base at V and 4 bases at J, with 10 bases between. The CDR3 is 14 amino acids. CDR3 nucleotides: TGTGCCAGCAGTGAAGGGGTCAGCGGAGAGACCCAGTACTTC. Amino acids: CASSEGVSGETQYF.

The chain has TRBV11-2 and TRBJ2-7, with D hard to call. Deletions cut 1 base from V and 3 bases from J, with 16 bases between. Germline lookup yields CDR1 SGHAT and CDR2 FQNNGV. CDR3 length: 16 residues. CDR3 region: CASSLVRVSNNYEQYF. CDR3 nucleotide sequence: TGTGCCAGCAGCTTAGTTAGGGTATCTAACAACTACGAGCAGTACTTC.

The V gene is TRBV5-4, the J gene TRBJ2-3, with D maybe TRBD2 (6 bases). Between the trimmed V and J ends, which lost 1 base and 0 bases, there was a span of 9 bases. This CDR3 is built from 15 residues. The germline V gene has CDR1 SGHNT and CDR2 YYREEE (reference sequence). The CDR3 protein is CASSLMGTSTDTQYF. The DNA for the CDR3 is TGTGCCAGCAGCTTGATGGGGACTAGCACAGATACGCAGTATTTT.

V gene TRBV7-9 combines with J gene TRBJ2-3; the match to TRBD2 covers 7 bases. V lost 2 bases and J lost 4; bases outside the gene matches: 6. Germline V gene sequence: CDR1 SEHNR, CDR2 FQNEAQ (reference sequence). The CDR3 extends over 15 amino acids. The CDR3 DNA sequence: TGTGCCAGCAGCTTAACGGGCGGGAGCCCAGATACGCAGTATTTT. As protein: CASSLTGGSPDTQYF.

The V gene is TRBV15, the J gene TRBJ1-2, with 7 bases aligning to TRBD1. CDR1 is LNHNV and CDR2 is YYDKDF in the germline V gene (reference sequence). Germline trimming cut 4 bases from V and 8 bases from J; bases unmatched to any gene: 16. CDR3 length equals 16 residues. The CDR3 region has the DNA TGTGCCACCAGCACCCAGGGGGGGGCTAGTTTGAGCGGCTACACCTTC. It translates to CATSTQGGASLSGYTF.

This clone was seen a single time. The V gene is TRBV10-3, the J gene TRBJ2-2; weak D call: TRBD2 (6 bases). This CDR3 comprises 15 residues. The V and J ends lost 6 bases and 2 bases respectively, with 13 bases between them. CDR1 is ENHRY and CDR2 is SYGVKD in the germline V gene. CDR3 sequence (DNA): TGTGCCATCAGCCCCCAGGGACTCAACACCGGGGAGCTGTTTTTT. Encoded protein: CAISPQGLNTGELFF.

The rearrangement uses TRBV5-1 and TRBJ2-2, with D unclear. The germline V gene has CDR1 SGHRS and CDR2 YFSETQ. The CDR3 covers 15 residues. Trimming cost V 1 base and J 1 base, with 8 bases left between them. The CDR3 region has the DNA TGCGCCAGCAGCTTGAATATCGTGAACACCGGGGAGCTGTTTTTT. Translating gives CASSLNIVNTGELFF.

The chain recombines TRBV4-1 with TRBJ2-7; 7 bases are shared with TRBD2. Germline loops: CDR1 MGHRA, CDR2 YSYEKL. V lost 1 base and J lost 1; bases outside the gene matches: 1. CDR3 size: 14 residues. This chain's CDR3 is CASSQGGLSYEQYF. CDR3 DNA sequence: TGCGCCAGCAGCCAAGGGGGACTATCCTACGAGCAGTACTTC.

This clone was recorded once. This chain uses TRBV18 with TRBJ1-4; TRBD1 matches at 7 bases. The CDR3 loop spans 16 amino acids. The germline V gene has CDR1 KGHSH and CDR2 LQKENI. V shed 3 bases, J shed 8 bases, and the junction held 12 bases outside the gene matches. CDR3 in DNA: TGTGCCAGCTCACCCGGACAGGCCTCTGGGGAAGAAAAACTGTTTTTT. This codes for CASSPGQASGEEKLFF.

This rearrangement joins TRBV2 to TRBJ1-1, with D perhaps TRBD1 (5 bases). Germline CDR1 reads SNHLY; CDR2 reads FYNNEI. This CDR3 contains 14 residues. With 6 bases removed from V and 0 bases from J, the gap between germline ends came to 11 bases. CDR3 nucleotides: TGTGCCAGCAGGGAGATGGGGCTGAACACTGAAGCTTTCTTT. It yields the protein CASREMGLNTEAFF.

The rearrangement joins TRBV15 to TRBJ2-7; tentatively, D is TRBD2 (5 bases). Germline CDR1 LNHNV, CDR2 YYDKDF (reference sequence). The CDR3 is 16 amino acids. V shed 0 bases and J shed 0 bases, with 12 bases lying between them. CDR3 region: CATSRDVDAGSYEQYF. The CDR3 nucleotides read TGTGCCACCAGCAGAGATGTGGATGCGGGCTCCTACGAGCAGTACTTC. The full variable domain, in which reference TRBV15 and TRBJ2-7 provide the parts outside the CDR3, is DAMVIQNPRYQVTQFGKPVTLSCSQTLNHNVMYWYQQKSSQAPKLLFHYYDKDFNNEADTPDNFQSRRPNTSFCFLDIRSPGLGDTAMYLCATSRDVDAGSYEQYFGPGTRLTVT.

V usage is TRBV10-3 and J usage is TRBJ1-1, with TRBD1 identical over 7 bases. After removal of 3 bases from V and 6 bases from J, the junction contained 7 bases not matched to a gene. This CDR3 has 14 amino acids. Germline V gene lookup returns CDR1 ENHRY and CDR2 SYGVKD. In DNA form, the CDR3 reads TGTGCCATCAGTGATTCTAAGGGGGCGGCTGAAGCTTTCTTT. Amino acid sequence: CAISDSKGAAEAFF.